This is a list of T cell receptor beta chains from one sample in a study of shared clonotypes between healthy human individuals. Only in-frame clones appear in the TCRdb table, and some are missing; sequencing was by immunoSEQ multiplex PCR. Among under 1 million clones listed, about 97% were seen once. Sequencing was performed on naive CD8+ T cells sorted from blood. The source is a man aged 25 to 45 in good health. CDR3s include the opening cysteine and the closing phenylalanine or tryptophan. D genes are given only for firm matches. Size values are once, few and many counts, or a class for expanded clones, and some rows have none.

>TRBJ2-7|TRBV9|-|-
TGTGCCAGCAGCGTTAACAGGGTCTCCTACGAGCAGTACTTC
CASSVNRVSYEQYF
>TRBJ2-7|TRBV7-2|-|-
TGTGCCAGCAGCTTAGATTCGGGGGTCGTCGAGCAGTACTTC
CASSLDSGVVEQYF
>TRBJ2-2|TRBV4-1|-|-
TGCGCCAGCAGCCCCCGGACGGAAAACACCGGGGAGCTGTTTTTT
CASSPRTENTGELFF
>TRBJ2-7|TRBV27|-|-
TGTGCCAGCAGTTTATCCGGGACTGCCTCCTACGAGCAGTACTTC
CASSLSGTASYEQYF
>TRBJ2-1|TRBV7-9|-|TRBD1
TGTGCCAGCAGCCCTAGGGGGCCCCGATACAATGAGCAGTTCTTC
CASSPRGPRYNEQFF
>TRBJ2-7|TRBV9|-|-
TGTGCCAGCAGCGTAGAGGGCTCCGCCTACGAGCAGTACTTC
CASSVEGSAYEQYF
>TRBJ2-2|TRBV6-4|-|-
TGTGCCACTGGGGACTCGAACACCGGGGAGCTGTTTTTT
CATGDSNTGELFF
>TRBJ2-2|TRBV9|-|-
TGTGCCAGCAGCGTAGCGGGAGTGGCCGGGGAGCTGTTTTTT
CASSVAGVAGELFF
>TRBJ1-5|TRBV7-2|once|-
TGTGCCAGCAGTCCAGGGTTTAGCAATCAGCCCCAGCATTTT
CASSPGFSNQPQHF
>TRBJ1-3|TRBV4-1|-|-
TGCGCCAGCAGCCAAGTTGGGTCTGGAAACACCATATATTTT
CASSQVGSGNTIYF
>TRBJ2-7|TRBV7-9|-|TRBD1
TGTGCCAGCAGCTTAGCGCAGGCCAGGGGGTACGAGCAGTACTTC
CASSLAQARGYEQYF
>TRBJ2-3|TRBV11-2|-|TRBD1
TGTGCCAGCAGCCTAGGGACAGGGGGCAAGGATACGCAGTATTTT
CASSLGTGGKDTQYF
>TRBJ2-5|TRBV28|-|TRBD1
TGTGCCAGCAGTGGACGGGACAGGGCCCAAGAGACCCAGTACTTC
CASSGRDRAQETQYF
>TRBJ2-1|TRBV19|-|-
TGTGCCAGTAGTATACATTCCTCTGGGCTGATGAATGAGCAGTTCTTC
CASSIHSSGLMNEQFF
>TRBJ2-7|TRBV29-1|-|-
TGCAGCGTTGAATTGGAATCGGACGAGCAGTACTTC
CSVELESDEQYF
>TRBJ1-1|TRBV6-5|-|-
TGTGCCAGCAGTTCCTCAATAGGGGAGATGGGCACTGAAGCTTTCTTT
CASSSSIGEMGTEAFF
>TRBJ1-1|TRBV7-9|-|TRBD1
TGTGCCAGCAGCTACCCCGACAGGGGGACTGAAGCTTTCTTT
CASSYPDRGTEAFF
>TRBJ2-1|TRBV7-9|-|-
TGTGCCAGCAGCCCGGGACGGAGGGGATTTTCCTACAATGAGCAGTTCTTC
CASSPGRRGFSYNEQFF
>TRBJ2-1|TRBV5-4|once|-
TGTGCCAGCAGCCTGAGCTCCTACAATGAGCAGTTCTTC
CASSLSSYNEQFF
>TRBJ2-7|TRBV7-9|-|-
TGTGCCAGCAGCCCCGGTTTAGGGACCCATACCTACGAGCAGTACTTC
CASSPGLGTHTYEQYF
>TRBJ1-1|TRBV18|once|TRBD1
TGTGCCAGCTCACCCAAAATAGGGACAGGGGTCGCGGTTGGGAAAATGAACACTGAAGCTTTCTTT
CASSPKIGTGVAVGKMNTEAFF
>TRBJ2-7|TRBV11-2|-|TRBD2
TGTGCCAGCAGCTTAGATAGTCTGGGTATTAGCGGGACATTCAACGAGCAGTACTTC
CASSLDSLGISGTFNEQYF
>TRBJ2-3|TRBV7-9|-|TRBD2
TGTGCCAGCAGCGATCCGGGGACTAGCGGGAGTCCCTACACAGATACGCAGTATTTT
CASSDPGTSGSPYTDTQYF
>TRBJ1-1|TRBV7-8|-|-
TGTGCCAGCAGCACGAACCGGGGGCCGAACACTGAAGCTTTCTTT
CASSTNRGPNTEAFF
>TRBJ2-2|TRBV28|-|TRBD1
TGTGCCAGCAGGCCGCCCGACAGGGGATTATACGGGGAGCTGTTTTTT
CASRPPDRGLYGELFF
>TRBJ1-5|TRBV6-4|-|TRBD1
TGTGCCAGCAGTGACTCCGGGACAGTCGTCCGTCAGCCCCAGCATTTT
CASSDSGTVVRQPQHF
>TRBJ2-7|TRBV11-2|-|-
TGTGCCAGCAGCCTCTATTCGGGAGCCTACGAGCAGTACTTC
CASSLYSGAYEQYF
>TRBJ1-5|TRBV2|-|-
TGTGCCATTCCCCGGACACTTTTTCTTCAGCCCCAGCATTTT
CAIPRTLFLQPQHF
>TRBJ1-4|TRBV5-6|-|-
TGTGCCAGCAGCCCGGGGGGATGGAGGGAAAAACTGTTTTTT
CASSPGGWREKLFF
>TRBJ2-1|TRBV15|-|-
TGTGCCACCAGCGGCCGGTTACAGTTGGGATGGGATGAGCAGTTCTTC
CATSGRLQLGWDEQFF
>TRBJ2-3|TRBV27|-|TRBD2
TGTGCCAGCAGTATCCAGATTCGGACTAGCGGGAGAGATACGCAGTATTTT
CASSIQIRTSGRDTQYF
>TRBJ2-5|TRBV7-9|once|-
-
CASSLVAGGANF
>TRBJ2-5|TRBV7-6|-|-
TGTGCCAGCAGCTTATCCGAAGAGACCCAGTACTTC
CASSLSEETQYF
>TRBJ1-1|TRBV5-1|-|TRBD1
TGCGCCAGCAGCTGGGACGGGACAGGGTTGATTGAAGCTTTCTTT
CASSWDGTGLIEAFF
>TRBJ1-1|TRBV6-1|-|TRBD1
TGTGCCAGCAGCCCCATAGACAGGGATAACACTGAAGCTTTCTTT
CASSPIDRDNTEAFF
>TRBJ2-3|TRBV13|-|TRBD2
TGTGCCAGCAGAAGAAGAGGTAGCGGGATCGAAGATACGCAGTATTTT
CASRRRGSGIEDTQYF
>TRBJ1-5|TRBV27|-|-
TGTGCCAGCAGTCCCGGTGGCGAAGGGTTCTCTCAGCCCCAGCATTTT
CASSPGGEGFSQPQHF
>TRBJ2-2|TRBV6-6|-|-
TGTGCCAGCGGTTATCCTAGCGATCCAGGAACCGGGGAGCTGTTTTTT
CASGYPSDPGTGELFF
>TRBJ2-7|TRBV19|-|TRBD1
TGTGCCAGTAGTTATCAGGGGGCTGGGGAGCAGTACTTC
CASSYQGAGEQYF
>TRBJ2-7|TRBV14|-|TRBD1
TGTGCCAGCAGCCGACAGGGATTTTTTCACGAGCAGTACTTC
CASSRQGFFHEQYF
>TRBJ2-2|TRBV5-4|-|-
TGTGCCAGCAGCTTGGTTACGGACACCGGGGAGCTGTTTTTT
CASSLVTDTGELFF